This entry lists 30 T cell receptor beta chains sequenced from one sample in a study of T cell repertoires in cytomegalovirus infection. MiXCR was run by TCRdb on the reads, yielding one entry per CDR3 protein. The sample includes approximately 150,000 distinct CDR3 sequences, under 8% seen only once; the top ten take more than 15%. Sequencing was carried out using PBMCs. These receptor sequences come from a human donor in good health (CMV status not recorded). Some clones in this sample may be carry-over from other donors' samples.

This clonotype was detected many times. J is TRBJ2-7 and V is TRBV7-8, with D possibly TRBD2 on 5 matching bases. The V end lost 6 bases, the J end lost 1 base, and 13 bases lay between the germline ends. Germline V CDR1 and CDR2: SGHVS, FQNEAQ. This CDR3 is 14 amino acids long. The CDR3 DNA is TGTGCCAGCAGTGTCGGGGAACCTTCCTACGAGCAGTACTTC. Its protein product is CASSVGEPSYEQYF.

This clonotype was observed at least ten times. The rearrangement joins TRBV7-8 to TRBJ1-3; D is unclear. The CDR3 totals 12 residues. The V end was cut by 8 bases, the J end by 2 bases, with 7 bases between. Germline V gene data show CDR1 as SGHVS and CDR2 as FQNEAQ. CDR3 DNA sequence: TGTGCCAGCTACGGGACTGGAAACACCATATATTTT. This encodes CASYGTGNTIYF. The full variable domain, rest sourced from reference TRBV7-8 and TRBJ1-3, is GAGVSQSPRYKVAKRGQDVALRCDPISGHVSLFWYQQALGQGPEFLTYFQNEAQLDKSGLPSDRFFAERPEGSVSTLKIQRTQQEDSAVYLCASYGTGNTIYFGEGSWLTVV.

For the CDR3, the DNA is TGTGCCAGCAGCTTGGGGGGGCACACAGATACGCAGTATTTT. Translation gives CASSLGGHTDTQYF. The rearrangement joins TRBV11-2 to TRBJ2-3; the D gene is possibly TRBD2 (7 bases). V was pared by 3 bases and J by 2 bases, with 9 bases between. Germline assignment: CDR1 SGHAT and CDR2 FQNNGV. This CDR3 contains 14 residues.

This clonotype was counted at least ten times. The rearrangement uses TRBV19 and TRBJ1-5, with D perhaps TRBD1 (5 bases). CDR1 and CDR2 (germline): LNHDA, SQIVND (reference sequence). The ends were cut back, 6 bases at V and 3 bases at J, with 21 bases in the middle. The CDR3 runs 17 residues. CDR3 residues: CASSSGPGRTLNQPQHF. For the CDR3, the DNA is TGTGCCAGTAGCTCTGGTCCGGGACGGACTCTCAATCAGCCCCAGCATTTT.

This clonotype was seen at least ten times. The chain carries TRBV12-3 or TRBV12-4 and TRBJ2-4, with 9 bases matching TRBD1. The junction had 18 bases not matched to a gene; V was cut back by 5 bases and J by 1 base. The CDR3 runs 20 residues. CDR3 region: CASSKRTGGGDGGAKNIQYF. Written as DNA, the CDR3 is TGTGCCAGCAGTAAAAGAACAGGGGGCGGGGATGGGGGGGCCAAAAACATTCAGTACTTC.

In this sample, this clonotype turned up many times. The V call is TRBV7-3, the J call TRBJ2-2; TRBD2 aligns across 8 bases. This CDR3 contains 16 residues. Per the germline V gene, CDR1 is SGHTA and CDR2 is FQGTGA. The J segment lost 3 bases and the V segment lost 5 bases, leaving 8 bases of the junction unmatched. In DNA form, the CDR3 reads TGTGCCAGCAGCCAGGCGGGGGGCTGGGACACCGGGGAGCTGTTTTTT. As protein: CASSQAGGWDTGELFF.

This clonotype was observed many times. The chain combines TRBV7-3 with TRBJ2-1; D possibly corresponds to TRBD2 (5 bases). The V gene lost 0 bases and the J gene lost 8 bases, with 17 bases spanning the gap. The germline V gene has CDR1 SGHTA and CDR2 FQGTGA. The CDR3 is 16 amino acids. The CDR3 spells CASSLTRSGGLHEQFF. The CDR3 DNA follows: TGTGCCAGCAGCTTAACGAGGAGCGGAGGCCTCCATGAGCAGTTCTTC.

This clonotype was recorded at least ten times. The chain has TRBV18 and TRBJ1-5; D is ambiguous. V lost 6 bases and J 5 bases, leaving 11 bases between the germline ends. The CDR3 has 13 residues. Germline CDR1 and CDR2: KGHSH and LQKENI. CDR3 sequence reads: CASSKEADQPQHF. The CDR3 DNA follows: TGTGCCAGCTCTAAAGAGGCGGATCAGCCCCAGCATTTT.

This clonotype showed up many times. The chain links TRBV28 to TRBJ2-3, with TRBD1 matching over 8 bases. This CDR3 is 15 amino acids long. Germline trimming cut 3 bases from V and 4 bases from J; bases unmatched to any gene: 6. The germline V gene has CDR1 MDHEN and CDR2 SYDVKM. In DNA form, the CDR3 reads TGTGCCAGCAGTTTGCGGACAGGGTTCGCAGATACGCAGTATTTT. This sequence encodes CASSLRTGFADTQYF.

Concerning this clonotype itself: This may be a read error, as it is one base from a much larger clone. The V and J genes are TRBV15 and TRBJ2-1, with D maybe TRBD1 (6 bases). There are 15 residues in the CDR3. CDR1 is LNHNV, CDR2 YYDKDF, per germline (reference sequence). V gave up 7 bases and J gave up 2 bases, with 15 bases separating them. Here the CDR3 reads CATTSGTRTYNEQFF. In DNA, the CDR3 is TGTGCCACCACATCCGGGACACGGACCTACAATGAGCAGTTCTTC.

This clonotype was recorded a few times. The rearrangement links TRBV9 to TRBJ2-2; the D gene is possibly TRBD2 (6 bases). The CDR3 sequence is 15 residues long. CDR1 and CDR2 from the germline V gene are SGDLS and YYNGEE. V lost 0 bases and J lost 3, with 9 bases in between. DNA of the CDR3: TGTGCCAGCAGCGTAGGATGGGGGGACACCGGGGAGCTGTTTTTT. This codes for CASSVGWGDTGELFF. Together with reference TRBV9 and TRBJ2-2, the CDR3 gives the full variable domain: DSGVTQTPKHLITATGQRVTLRCSPRSGDLSVYWYQQSLDQGLQFLIQYYNGEERAKGNILERFSAQQFPDLHSELNLSSLELGDSALYFCASSVGWGDTGELFFGEGSRLTVL.

There are many counts of this clonotype. V is TRBV7-2 and J is TRBJ2-7; D call uncertain. Germline V lookup: CDR1 SGHTA, CDR2 FQGNSA. Trimming removed 1 base from V and 2 bases from J, with 9 bases in between. The CDR3 contains 14 residues. This CDR3 reads CASSLGSTTYEQYF. CDR3 nucleotide sequence: TGTGCCAGCAGCTTAGGCTCTACTACCTACGAGCAGTACTTC.

The sample holds many counts of this clonotype. The V and J genes are TRBV20-1 and TRBJ2-5; tentative D call: TRBD1 (5 bases). Per the germline V gene, CDR1 is DFQATT and CDR2 is SNEGSKA (reference sequence). CDR3 length equals 16 residues. The V end was cut by 6 bases, the J end by 4 bases, with 24 bases between. Here the CDR3 reads CSAGTLEDVGAETQYF. The CDR3 nucleotides are TGCAGTGCGGGAACCCTCGAGGATGTAGGGGCAGAGACCCAGTACTTC.

This clonotype was found a few times. The J gene is TRBJ2-1, the V gene TRBV9; D gene uncertain. The CDR3 extends over 15 amino acids. Trimming removed 0 bases at V and 0 bases at J, with 7 bases between. CDR1 is SGDLS and CDR2 is YYNGEE in the germline V gene. CDR3 nucleotides: TGTGCCAGCAGCGTAGCCGACACCTCCTACAATGAGCAGTTCTTC. Its translation is CASSVADTSYNEQFF. The whole variable domain, filled in from reference TRBV9 and TRBJ2-1, reads DSGVTQTPKHLITATGQRVTLRCSPRSGDLSVYWYQQSLDQGLQFLIQYYNGEERAKGNILERFSAQQFPDLHSELNLSSLELGDSALYFCASSVADTSYNEQFFGPGTRLTVL.

This rearrangement joins TRBV20-1 to TRBJ2-3, with TRBD2 identical over 8 bases. Germline assignment: CDR1 DFQATT and CDR2 SNEGSKA (reference sequence). This CDR3 spans 17 amino acids. V lost 3 bases, J lost 2 bases, and 13 bases stayed unmatched. CDR3 in amino acids: CSARRGAMPLPTDTQYF. In DNA, the CDR3 is TGCAGTGCTAGGCGGGGGGCCATGCCATTACCCACAGATACGCAGTATTTT.

This clonotype has a handful of counts. This sequence may be a read error, since a much larger clone differs from it by one base. The chain employs TRBV7-2 and TRBJ1-2; D gene uncertain. V lost 5 bases and J lost 4, with 11 bases in between. This CDR3 has 13 residues. In germline, CDR1 is SGHTA, CDR2 FQGNSA. DNA for the CDR3: TGTACCAGCAGCCAAGGAGGGTTCTATGGCTACACCTTC. It yields the protein CTSSQGGFYGYTF.

In its sample, this clonotype was seen many times. V usage is TRBV6-2 or TRBV6-3 and J usage is TRBJ1-5; the match to TRBD1 covers 7 bases. V lost 2 bases, J lost 6 bases, and 7 bases stayed unmatched. The germline CDR1 and CDR2 sequences are MNHEY and SVGEGT. CDR3 length: 15 amino acids. CDR3 bases: TGTGCCAGCAGTTACAACAGGGGTATGGGTCAGCCCCAGCATTTT. Its protein is CASSYNRGMGQPQHF.

This clonotype has a count of ten or more. The chain carries TRBV7-6 and TRBJ1-6; D call uncertain. The CDR3 runs 14 residues. Germline CDR1 is SGHVS and CDR2 is FNYEAQ. Trimming shortened V by 1 base and J by 7 bases, and 8 bases separated the two germline ends. This chain's CDR3 is CASSLETENSPLHF. For the CDR3, the DNA is TGTGCCAGCAGCTTAGAAACAGAAAATTCACCCCTCCACTTT.

This clonotype was counted many times. CDR3 sequence reads: CASSPGLAGYYEQYF. The CDR3 nucleotides are TGTGCCAGCAGCCCGGGACTAGCGGGGTACTACGAGCAGTACTTC. This chain connects TRBV5-4 to TRBJ2-7; 13 bases are a match to TRBD2. The CDR3 runs to 15 residues. Germline trimming cut 4 bases from V and 3 bases from J; bases unmatched to any gene: 4. Germline assignment: CDR1 SGHNT and CDR2 YYREEE (reference sequence).

This clonotype was seen more than once but under ten times. J is TRBJ2-3 and V is TRBV2; 9 bases align to TRBD2. CDR3 size: 13 residues. V lost 7 bases and J lost 4; bases outside the gene matches: 3. CDR1 and CDR2 (germline): SNHLY, FYNNEI. The CDR3 DNA sequence: TGTGCCAGCAATAGCGGGGGCGCAGATACGCAGTATTTT. Its translation is CASNSGGADTQYF.

This clonotype was seen repeatedly, ten times or more. The chain uses TRBV12-3 or TRBV12-4 and TRBJ2-5; D ambiguous. V was clipped by 6 bases and J by 2 bases, with 10 bases between them. The CDR3 is made up of 13 amino acids. This CDR3 reads CASSPDLQETQYF. DNA of the CDR3: TGTGCCAGCAGCCCGGACCTACAAGAGACCCAGTACTTC.

This clonotype was recorded many times. The chain couples TRBV28 to TRBJ1-3, with no clear D. Germline V CDR1 and CDR2: MDHEN, SYDVKM. The CDR3 runs to 12 residues. V lost 7 bases to trimming and J lost 4 bases, with 8 bases between them. CDR3 in DNA: TGTGCCAGCACAAGTGTAGGAAACACCATATATTTT. Its translation is CASTSVGNTIYF.

This clonotype was found a few times. The gene calls are TRBV2 and TRBJ2-2; 9 bases fit TRBD2. This CDR3 spans 13 amino acids. V trimming: 11 bases; J trimming: 6 bases; junction bases outside the gene matches: 7. Germline CDR1 and CDR2: SNHLY and FYNNEI. The CDR3 spells CASGLAGSGELFF. The CDR3, as DNA: TGTGCCTCCGGGCTAGCGGGGTCCGGGGAGCTGTTTTTT.

Ten or more counts support this clonotype. This chain joins TRBV5-4 and TRBJ2-4; D perhaps matches TRBD2 (6 bases). Germline CDR1 SGHNT, CDR2 YYREEE (reference sequence). Trimming removed 1 base from V and 1 base from J, with 27 bases in between. The CDR3 is 21 residues long. CDR3 nucleotide sequence: TGTGCCAGCAGCTTGATGGAGGCCGGGACTTCGAACCCGAAGGCCAAAAACATTCAGTACTTC. It translates to CASSLMEAGTSNPKAKNIQYF.

This clonotype showed up many times. The gene calls are TRBV20-1 and TRBJ2-6; D is possibly TRBD2 (5 bases). This CDR3 is built from 16 residues. Germline loops: CDR1 DFQATT, CDR2 SNEGSKA (reference sequence). The V and J ends lost 3 bases and 0 bases respectively, with 12 bases between them. The CDR3 nucleotides read TGCAGTGCTAGTAGCGCAGCCCTCTCTGGGGCCAACGTCCTGACTTTC. Amino acids: CSASSAALSGANVLTF.

This clonotype came up many times. The CDR3 region has the DNA TGTGCCAGCAGCGCCCGAACTAGCGCAGATACGCAGTATTTT. Encoded protein: CASSARTSADTQYF. The chain links TRBV7-2 to TRBJ2-3; 7 nucleotides line up with TRBD2. V shed 5 bases and J 4 bases; nucleotides not matched to a gene: 6. The length of the CDR3 is 14 residues. Germline CDR1 is SGHTA and CDR2 is FQGNSA.

At least ten counts were recorded for this clonotype. The chain uses TRBV7-2 and TRBJ1-1; tentatively, D is TRBD1 (5 bases). V dropped 4 bases and J dropped 2 bases, with 17 bases sitting between them. This CDR3 has 16 residues. CDR1 and CDR2 (germline): SGHTA, FQGNSA. CDR3 protein: CASSSSGGRTNTEAFF. The CDR3 nucleotides read TGTGCCAGCAGCTCATCGGGTGGCAGGACAAACACTGAAGCTTTCTTT.

This clonotype was counted ten times or more. The gene calls are TRBV6-1 and TRBJ1-6; D gene unclear. The germline V gene encodes CDR1 MNHNS and CDR2 SASEGT. V lost 6 bases to trimming and J lost 0 bases, with 6 bases between them. This CDR3 has 14 amino acids. The CDR3 sequence: CASRGNSYNSPLHF. CDR3 DNA sequence: TGTGCCAGCAGAGGAAACTCCTATAATTCACCCCTCCACTTT.

This clonotype was counted many times. Mismatch with germline at one junction end may stem from a read error. The chain combines TRBV28 with TRBJ1-5; perhaps TRBD1 as D (5 bases). The germline V gene has CDR1 MDHEN and CDR2 SYDVKM. The CDR3 runs to 15 residues. The CDR3 coding sequence is TGTGCTAGCATGGGGGGTCCAGCTAGCAATCAGCCCCAGCATTTT. Translated: CASMGGPASNQPQHF.

This clonotype has more than one count but fewer than ten. V and J are TRBV7-9 and TRBJ1-1; D is perhaps TRBD1 (6 bases). CDR3 length: 15 residues. Trimming pared 5 bases from V and 0 bases from J, leaving 13 bases between. Germline CDR1 and CDR2: SEHNR and FQNEAQ (reference sequence). The CDR3 sequence: CASSPPGALNTEAFF. CDR3 in DNA: TGTGCCAGCAGCCCGCCAGGGGCCCTGAACACTGAAGCTTTCTTT.